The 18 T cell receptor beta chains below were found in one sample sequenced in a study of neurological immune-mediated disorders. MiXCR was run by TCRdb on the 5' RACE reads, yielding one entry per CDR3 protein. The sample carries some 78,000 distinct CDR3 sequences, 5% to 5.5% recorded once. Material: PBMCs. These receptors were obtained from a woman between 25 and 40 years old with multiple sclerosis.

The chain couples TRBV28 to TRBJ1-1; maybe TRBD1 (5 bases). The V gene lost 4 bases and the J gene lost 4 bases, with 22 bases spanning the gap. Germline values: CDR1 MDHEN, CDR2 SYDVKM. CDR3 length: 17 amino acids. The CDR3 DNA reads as TGTGCCAGCAGTTCCCCCCGACCGACTAGTGGGGGCACTGAAGCTTTCTTT. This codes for CASSSPRPTSGGTEAFF. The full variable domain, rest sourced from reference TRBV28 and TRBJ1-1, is DVKVTQSSRYLVKRTGEKVFLECVQDMDHENMFWYRQDPGLGLRLIYFSYDVKMKEKGDIPEGYSVSREKKERFSLILESASTNQTSMYLCASSSPRPTSGGTEAFFGQGTRLTVV.

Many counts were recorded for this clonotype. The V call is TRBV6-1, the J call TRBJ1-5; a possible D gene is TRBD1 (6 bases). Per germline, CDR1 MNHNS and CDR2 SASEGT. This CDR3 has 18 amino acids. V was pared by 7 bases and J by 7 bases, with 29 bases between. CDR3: CASTKSLGRGGAGQPQHF. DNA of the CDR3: TGTGCCAGCACCAAATCCCTTGGAAGGGGGGGCGCAGGACAGCCCCAGCATTTT.

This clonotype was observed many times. The CDR3 DNA reads as TGCAGTTCCAGGGTGAACACTGAAGCTTTCTTT. Its protein is CSSRVNTEAFF. The chain couples TRBV20-1 to TRBJ1-1, with D possibly being TRBD1 (5 bases). V lost 8 bases to trimming and J lost 0 bases, with 7 bases between them. Germline CDR1 is DFQATT and CDR2 is SNEGSKA (reference sequence). The length of the CDR3 is 11 residues.

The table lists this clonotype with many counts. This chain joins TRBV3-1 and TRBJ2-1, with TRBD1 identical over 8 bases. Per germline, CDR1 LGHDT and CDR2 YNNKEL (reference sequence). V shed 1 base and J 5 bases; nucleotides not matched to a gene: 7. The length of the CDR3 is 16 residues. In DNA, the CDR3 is TGTGCCAGCAGCCAAGCCAGGGGGCGTGGGCACAATGAGCAGTTCTTC. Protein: CASSQARGRGHNEQFF.

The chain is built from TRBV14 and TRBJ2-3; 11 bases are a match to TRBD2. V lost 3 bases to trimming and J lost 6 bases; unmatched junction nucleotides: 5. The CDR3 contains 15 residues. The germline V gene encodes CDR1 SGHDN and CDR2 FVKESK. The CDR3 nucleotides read TGTGCCAGCAGCCATTCACTAGCGGGAGCCGATACGCAGTATTTT. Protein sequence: CASSHSLAGADTQYF. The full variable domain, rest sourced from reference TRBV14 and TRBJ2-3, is EAGVTQFPSHSVIEKGQTVTLRCDPISGHDNLYWYRRVMGKEIKFLLHFVKESKQDESGMPNNRFLAERTGGTYSTLKVQPAELEDSGVYFCASSHSLAGADTQYFGPGTRLTVL.

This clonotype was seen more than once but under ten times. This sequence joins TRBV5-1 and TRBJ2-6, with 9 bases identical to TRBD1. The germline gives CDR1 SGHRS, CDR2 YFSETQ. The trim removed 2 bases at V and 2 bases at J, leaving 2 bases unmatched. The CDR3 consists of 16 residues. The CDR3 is CASSFRQGAGANVLTF. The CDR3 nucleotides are TGCGCCAGCAGCTTCCGACAGGGGGCTGGGGCCAACGTCCTGACTTTC.

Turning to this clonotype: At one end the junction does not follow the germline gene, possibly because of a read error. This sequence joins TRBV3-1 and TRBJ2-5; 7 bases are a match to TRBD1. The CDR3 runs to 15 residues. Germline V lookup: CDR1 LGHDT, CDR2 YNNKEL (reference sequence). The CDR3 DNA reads TGTGCCAGCAGCCAAGGGGACATTCAGGGGGAGAACCAGTACTTC. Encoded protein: CASSQGDIQGENQYF.

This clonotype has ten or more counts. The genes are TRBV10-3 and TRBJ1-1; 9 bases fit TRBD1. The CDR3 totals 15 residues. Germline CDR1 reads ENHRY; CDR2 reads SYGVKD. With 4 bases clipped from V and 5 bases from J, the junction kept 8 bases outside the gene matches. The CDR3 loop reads CAISVLDRGRTEAFF. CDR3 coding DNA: TGTGCCATCAGTGTGCTGGACAGGGGAAGGACTGAAGCTTTCTTT.

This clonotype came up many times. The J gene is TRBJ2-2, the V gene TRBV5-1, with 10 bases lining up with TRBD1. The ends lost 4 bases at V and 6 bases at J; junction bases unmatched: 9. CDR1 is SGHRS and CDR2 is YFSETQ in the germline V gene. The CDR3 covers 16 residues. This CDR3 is CASSRDRGVRAGELFF. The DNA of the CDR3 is TGCGCCAGCAGCAGGGACAGGGGTGTAAGAGCCGGGGAGCTGTTTTTT. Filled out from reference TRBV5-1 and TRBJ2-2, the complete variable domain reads KAGVTQTPRYLIKTRGQQVTLSCSPISGHRSVSWYQQTPGQGLQFLFEYFSETQRNKGNFPGRFSGRQFSNSRSEMNVSTLELGDSALYLCASSRDRGVRAGELFFGEGSRLTVL.

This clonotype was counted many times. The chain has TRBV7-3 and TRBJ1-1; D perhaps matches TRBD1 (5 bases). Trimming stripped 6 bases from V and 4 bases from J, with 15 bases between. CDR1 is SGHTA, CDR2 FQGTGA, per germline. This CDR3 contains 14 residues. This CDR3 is CASSRGPSSTEAFF. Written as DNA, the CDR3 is TGTGCCAGCAGTCGGGGCCCATCGTCCACTGAAGCTTTCTTT.

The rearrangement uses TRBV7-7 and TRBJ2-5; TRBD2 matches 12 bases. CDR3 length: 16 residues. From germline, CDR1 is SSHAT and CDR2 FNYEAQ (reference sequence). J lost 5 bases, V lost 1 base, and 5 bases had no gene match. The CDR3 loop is CASSLGLAGEWETQYF. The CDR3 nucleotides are TGTGCCAGCAGCTTAGGACTAGCGGGAGAGTGGGAGACCCAGTACTTC.

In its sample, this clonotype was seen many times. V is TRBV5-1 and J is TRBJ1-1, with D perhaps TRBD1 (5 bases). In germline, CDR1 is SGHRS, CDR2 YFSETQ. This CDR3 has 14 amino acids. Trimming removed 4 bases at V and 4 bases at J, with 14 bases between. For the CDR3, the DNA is TGCGCCAGCAGCCCCTGGGGGGGTGGCACTGAAGCTTTCTTT. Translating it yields CASSPWGGGTEAFF.

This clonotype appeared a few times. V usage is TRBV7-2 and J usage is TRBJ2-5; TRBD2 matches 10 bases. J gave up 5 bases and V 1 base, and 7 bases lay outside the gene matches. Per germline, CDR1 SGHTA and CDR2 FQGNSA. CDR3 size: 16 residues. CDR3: CASSLVASGGGETQYF. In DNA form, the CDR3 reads TGTGCCAGCAGCTTAGTGGCTAGCGGGGGCGGGGAGACCCAGTACTTC. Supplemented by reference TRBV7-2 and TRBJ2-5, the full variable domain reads GAGVSQSPSNKVTEKGKDVELRCDPISGHTALYWYRQSLGQGLEFLIYFQGNSAPDKSGLPSDRFSAERTGGSVSTLTIQRTQQEDSAVYLCASSLVASGGGETQYFGPGTRLLVL.

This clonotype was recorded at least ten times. The DNA for the CDR3 is TGCAGTGCCCAGACACGTATCCTGGAGCAGTACTTC. Encoded protein: CSAQTRILEQYF. V usage is TRBV20-1 and J usage is TRBJ2-7; D is unresolved. The germline V gene has CDR1 DFQATT and CDR2 SNEGSKA (reference sequence). Trimming shortened V by 6 bases and J by 7 bases, and 16 bases separated the two germline ends. There are 12 residues in the CDR3.

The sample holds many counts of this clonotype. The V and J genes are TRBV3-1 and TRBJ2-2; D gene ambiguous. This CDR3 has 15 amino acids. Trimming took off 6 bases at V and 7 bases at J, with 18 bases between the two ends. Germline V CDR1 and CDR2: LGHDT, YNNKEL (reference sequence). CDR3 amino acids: CASRQTGPKGGELFF. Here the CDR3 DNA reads TGTGCCAGCAGGCAAACCGGTCCTAAGGGCGGGGAGCTGTTTTTT.

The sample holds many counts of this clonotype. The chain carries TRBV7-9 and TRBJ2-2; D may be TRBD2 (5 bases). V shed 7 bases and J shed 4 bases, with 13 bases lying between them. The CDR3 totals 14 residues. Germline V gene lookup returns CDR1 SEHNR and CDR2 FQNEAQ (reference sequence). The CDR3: CASTLTGGTGELFF. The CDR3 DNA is TGTGCCAGCACCCTCACCGGAGGCACCGGGGAGCTGTTTTTT.

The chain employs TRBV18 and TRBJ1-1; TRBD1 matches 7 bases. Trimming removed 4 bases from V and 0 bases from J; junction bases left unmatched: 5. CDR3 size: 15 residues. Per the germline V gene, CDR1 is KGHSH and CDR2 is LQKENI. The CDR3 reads CASSQTGTLNTEAFF. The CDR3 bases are TGTGCCAGCTCACAGACAGGGACCTTGAACACTGAAGCTTTCTTT.

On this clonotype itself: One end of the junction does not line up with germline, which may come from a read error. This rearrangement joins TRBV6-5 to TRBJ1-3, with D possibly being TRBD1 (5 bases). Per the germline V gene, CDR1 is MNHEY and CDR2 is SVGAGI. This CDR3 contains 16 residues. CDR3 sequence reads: CAISYSGDASGKTIYF. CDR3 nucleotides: TGTGCCATCAGTTACTCGGGGGATGCGTCTGGAAAAACCATATATTTT.